The 26 T cell receptor beta chains given below trace back to one sample, sequenced in a study of blood T cell repertoires in COVID-19. Measured with immunoSEQ multiplex PCR; TCRdb has only the in-frame clones, and not every one. The repertoire consists of tens of thousands of clones, with about 80% occurring once and the leading ten covering roughly 6.6%. Sequencing was carried out using peripheral blood. These receptors all come from a man aged 70 or older with acute or convalescent COVID-19.

The V gene is TRBV5-1, the J gene TRBJ1-1, with D tentatively TRBD1 (6 bases). Trimming removed 1 base at V and 4 bases at J, with 8 bases between. This CDR3 has 13 amino acids. Germline loops: CDR1 SGHRS, CDR2 YFSETQ. CDR3 DNA sequence: TGCGCCAGCAGCTTGACAGGGTTCACTGAAGCTTTCTTT. Protein: CASSLTGFTEAFF. Based on the CDR3 plus reference TRBV5-1 and TRBJ1-1, the full variable domain is KAGVTQTPRYLIKTRGQQVTLSCSPISGHRSVSWYQQTPGQGLQFLFEYFSETQRNKGNFPGRFSGRQFSNSRSEMNVSTLELGDSALYLCASSLTGFTEAFFGQGTRLTVV.

V gene TRBV11-2 combines with J gene TRBJ2-7; 7 bases line up with TRBD2. Losses at the gene ends were 0 bases for V and 3 bases for J; bases not matched to a gene: 5. The CDR3 sequence is 15 residues long. CDR1 SGHAT and CDR2 FQNNGV come from the germline V gene. The CDR3 nucleotides are TGTGCCAGCAGCTTAGAAGGGACTAACTTCTACGAGCAGTACTTC. Translation gives CASSLEGTNFYEQYF.

This clone was seen more than once but under ten times. This rearrangement joins TRBV28 to TRBJ2-3; 7 nucleotides line up with TRBD2. CDR3 length: 16 residues. The V segment lost 3 bases and the J segment 0 bases; nucleotides outside the gene matches: 6. CDR1 MDHEN and CDR2 SYDVKM come from the germline V gene. DNA for the CDR3: TGTGCCAGCAGTTTTCTCGGGGGGACTAGCACAGATACGCAGTATTTT. Protein product: CASSFLGGTSTDTQYF.

The chain couples TRBV28 to TRBJ2-2, with 8 bases matching TRBD1. The length of the CDR3 is 14 residues. J lost 4 bases, V lost 10 bases, and 8 bases had no gene match. Germline assignment: CDR1 MDHEN and CDR2 SYDVKM. The CDR3 sequence: CAILDRAGTGELFF. DNA for the CDR3: TGTGCCATCCTGGACAGGGCAGGCACCGGGGAGCTGTTTTTT.

The chain combines TRBV29-1 with TRBJ2-2; 9 bases line up with TRBD1. This CDR3 has 14 amino acids. Germline trimming cut 7 bases from V and 5 bases from J; bases unmatched to any gene: 8. Germline values: CDR1 SQVTM, CDR2 ANQGSEA. For the CDR3, the DNA is TGCAGCGCTGGGGGACAGGGTGTTACCGGGGAGCTGTTTTTT. This encodes CSAGGQGVTGELFF.

The chain uses TRBV5-6 and TRBJ2-2, with 12 bases lining up with TRBD2. Germline V gene data show CDR1 as SGHDT and CDR2 as YYEEEE. The length of the CDR3 is 17 residues. V lost 0 bases to trimming and J lost 7 bases; unmatched junction nucleotides: 7. CDR3 in amino acids: CASSLEASGGAGGELFF. CDR3 bases: TGTGCCAGCAGCTTGGAGGCTAGCGGGGGGGCCGGCGGGGAGCTGTTTTTT.

The chain employs TRBV9 and TRBJ2-1; possible D gene TRBD2, 5 bases. The germline V and J ends were trimmed by 2 bases and 7 bases, with 7 bases remaining between them. Per the germline V gene, CDR1 is SGDLS and CDR2 is YYNGEE. The CDR3 runs 12 residues. The CDR3 DNA sequence: TGTGCCAGCAGCGTCCCGGGGAATGAGCAGTTCTTC. This sequence encodes CASSVPGNEQFF.

The chain couples TRBV24-1 to TRBJ1-5; a weak D match, TRBD1 (6 bases). Germline V CDR1 and CDR2: KGHDR, SFDVKD. V was clipped by 4 bases and J by 6 bases, with 12 bases between them. The CDR3 is made up of 14 amino acids. The CDR3 loop reads CATSEQGWVQPQHF. Written as DNA, the CDR3 is TGTGCCACCAGTGAACAGGGATGGGTTCAGCCCCAGCATTTT.

The V gene is TRBV7-9, the J gene TRBJ1-4; 8 positions agree with TRBD1. Trimming cost V 4 bases and J 6 bases; bases outside gene matches: 7. The CDR3 extends over 15 amino acids. In germline, CDR1 is SEHNR, CDR2 FQNEAQ (reference sequence). CDR3 residues: CASSSRQGSDEKLFF. The CDR3 nucleotides read TGTGCCAGCAGCTCAAGACAGGGGTCGGATGAAAAACTGTTTTTT.

The chain's CDR3 is CASSSQPGPLGTGRGAAQYF. The DNA of the CDR3 is TGCGCCAGCAGCTCTCAACCCGGGCCCCTGGGGACAGGGAGAGGGGCGGCCCAGTACTTC. This rearrangement joins TRBV5-1 to TRBJ2-5; the match to TRBD1 covers 9 bases. Germline V gene lookup returns CDR1 SGHRS and CDR2 YFSETQ. This CDR3 comprises 20 residues. Germline trimming cut 3 bases from V and 9 bases from J; bases unmatched to any gene: 27.

This clone has only one observation. The chain employs TRBV4-1 and TRBJ1-6; 7 nucleotides align to TRBD1. V lost 1 base, J lost 12 bases, and 12 bases stayed unmatched. The CDR3 length is 16 residues. The germline gives CDR1 MGHRA, CDR2 YSYEKL. In DNA form, the CDR3 reads TGCGCCAGCAGCCAAGTAACCGGGACAGCCGGTCAACCCCTCCACTTT. As protein: CASSQVTGTAGQPLHF.

The chain carries TRBV5-4 and TRBJ1-6; a possible D gene is TRBD1 (6 bases). This CDR3 is built from 15 residues. Germline assignment: CDR1 SGHNT and CDR2 YYREEE (reference sequence). V was trimmed by 2 bases and J by 8 bases, leaving 14 bases between them. Here the CDR3 DNA reads TGTGCCAGCAGCTTTGGACGACAGGAAGATTCACCCCTCCACTTT. This sequence encodes CASSFGRQEDSPLHF.

To note about this clone: The sample carries other DNA sequences with the same CDR3. The V and J genes are TRBV4-1 and TRBJ2-2; D uncertain. Germline assignment: CDR1 MGHRA and CDR2 YSYEKL. This CDR3 region has 14 residues. Trimming cost V 1 base and J 2 bases, with 5 bases left between them. The chain's CDR3 is CASSQVSNTGELFF. The CDR3 DNA is TGCGCCAGCAGCCAAGTGTCAAACACCGGGGAGCTGTTTTTT.

This clone has only a few counts. The rearrangement joins TRBV6-5 to TRBJ2-2, with D tentatively TRBD2 (6 bases). Trimming took 5 bases from V and 6 from J, leaving 7 bases between them. Per the germline V gene, CDR1 is MNHEY and CDR2 is SVGAGI. CDR3 length equals 12 residues. The CDR3 loop reads CASSRDSGELFF. DNA of the CDR3: TGTGCCAGCAGTCGGGACTCCGGGGAGCTGTTTTTT.

The rearrangement links TRBV2 to TRBJ2-1, with TRBD1 identical over 8 bases. The CDR3 consists of 17 residues. Unmatched junction bases numbered 7, after V lost 2 bases and J lost 1 base. CDR1 is SNHLY, CDR2 FYNNEI, per germline. The CDR3 here is CASSESLDRDSYNEQFF. The CDR3 bases are TGTGCCAGCAGTGAATCGTTGGACAGGGATTCCTACAATGAGCAGTTCTTC.

This clone was counted a few times. The rearrangement uses TRBV6-5 and TRBJ1-3; weak D call: TRBD1 (6 bases). There are 15 residues in the CDR3. CDR1 is MNHEY and CDR2 is SVGAGI in the germline V gene. V was pared by 6 bases and J by 3 bases, with 15 bases between. Here the CDR3 reads CASRLSRGSGNTIYF. In DNA, the CDR3 is TGTGCCAGCAGATTATCCAGGGGAAGTGGAAACACCATATATTTT.

There are many counts of this clone. This chain links TRBV2 with TRBJ2-2, with 8 bases that match TRBD2. The germline V gene has CDR1 SNHLY and CDR2 FYNNEI. The CDR3 is 14 amino acids. J lost 0 bases, V lost 6 bases, and 0 bases had no gene match. This chain's CDR3 is CASRRGANTGELFF. The CDR3 DNA reads TGTGCCAGCAGGCGGGGGGCGAACACCGGGGAGCTGTTTTTT.

The chain couples TRBV9 to TRBJ2-5, with D maybe TRBD1 (5 bases). The CDR3 sequence is 16 residues long. V was shortened by 0 bases and J by 4 bases, with 16 bases between the two germline ends. In germline, CDR1 is SGDLS, CDR2 YYNGEE. The CDR3 bases are TGTGCCAGCAGCGTAGGCCAGGGAAAGTCGGGAGAGACCCAGTACTTC. It is translated as CASSVGQGKSGETQYF.

This clone was detected only a few times. The chain is built from TRBV7-9 and TRBJ1-6, with no clear D. CDR1 and CDR2 from the germline V gene are SEHNR and FQNEAQ (reference sequence). The germline V and J ends were trimmed by 4 bases and 4 bases, with 11 bases remaining between them. The CDR3 has 15 amino acids. CDR3 coding DNA: TGTGCCAGCAGCTCAAATAGCGCTTATAATTCACCCCTCCACTTT. The encoded protein is CASSSNSAYNSPLHF.

This sequence joins TRBV5-1 and TRBJ1-2; D is perhaps TRBD1 (5 bases). CDR3 length: 13 residues. Looked up from germline, CDR1 is SGHRS and CDR2 is YFSETQ. V was shortened by 4 bases and J by 2 bases, with 9 bases between the two germline ends. The chain's CDR3 is CASSTRVNYGYTF. The CDR3 DNA sequence: TGCGCCAGCAGCACCAGGGTAAACTATGGCTACACCTTC.

The chain employs TRBV6-1 and TRBJ2-7; D remains unclear. The germline V gene has CDR1 MNHNS and CDR2 SASEGT. The CDR3 covers 12 residues. Trimming cost V 3 bases and J 2 bases, with 5 bases left between them. CDR3 DNA: TGTGCCAGCAGTGACCGGGCCTACGAGCAGTACGTC. It codes for CASSDRAYEQYV.

The chain carries TRBV5-1 and TRBJ1-6; 10 nucleotides line up with TRBD1. The J segment lost 0 bases and the V segment lost 0 bases, leaving 6 bases of the junction unmatched. Germline V gene sequence: CDR1 SGHRS, CDR2 YFSETQ. This CDR3 spans 19 amino acids. CDR3 region: CASSLEWTGGSSYNSPLHF. The CDR3 coding sequence is TGCGCCAGCAGCTTGGAGTGGACAGGGGGAAGCTCCTATAATTCACCCCTCCACTTT.

The V gene is TRBV19, the J gene TRBJ1-5; D remains ambiguous. CDR3 length: 16 residues. V lost 1 base and J 2 bases, leaving 12 bases between the germline ends. Germline V gene data show CDR1 as LNHDA and CDR2 as SQIVND (reference sequence). For the CDR3, the DNA is TGTGCCAGTAGTATAGTAGGAGGTCAAGGCAATCAGCCCCAGCATTTT. Amino acid sequence: CASSIVGGQGNQPQHF.

The CDR3 sequence is CASSPRTEADTIYF. In DNA form, the CDR3 reads TGTGCCAGCTCACCTCGGACGGAGGCGGACACCATATATTTT. V gene TRBV18 combines with J gene TRBJ1-3; D gene unclear. Germline V lookup: CDR1 KGHSH, CDR2 LQKENI. This CDR3 spans 14 amino acids. The V gene lost 3 bases and the J gene lost 8 bases, with 14 bases spanning the gap.

The J gene is TRBJ2-1, the V gene TRBV6-5; D perhaps matches TRBD2 (6 bases). V lost 6 bases and J lost 4, with 10 bases in between. The CDR3 length is 13 residues. The germline gives CDR1 MNHEY, CDR2 SVGAGI. CDR3: CASRKGTYNEQFF. In DNA form, the CDR3 reads TGTGCCAGCAGAAAAGGGACTTACAATGAGCAGTTCTTC.

The chain has TRBV15 and TRBJ2-7; 7 nucleotides agree with TRBD1. CDR1 LNHNV and CDR2 YYDKDF come from the germline V gene (reference sequence). CDR3 length: 14 amino acids. J was trimmed by 6 bases and V by 2 bases; bases with no gene match: 7. Here the CDR3 DNA reads TGTGCCACCAGCAGAAGGGACAGTTATCGCGAGCAGTACTTC. Amino acids: CATSRRDSYREQYF.